One sample yielded the 9 T cell receptor beta chains listed below, sequenced in a study of T cells expressing NK-cell markers (dated by TCRdb to about 2020). Libraries were built with 5' RACE. The data were produced on an Illumina HiSeq 2000. TCRdb reprocessed the reads, so every CDR3 protein sequence counts as one entry and DNA is not shown. The table for this sample records around 140,000 distinct CDR3 sequences. Jointly, the top ten make up around 12% of the sample. The sequenced material came from blood T cells: a sorted CD56 or NKG2C T cell subset, CD4+ or CD8+ T cells, or bulk PBMC T cells (not recorded which). All receptors derive from a young man in good health. Donor details come from another sample of the same person, matched by shared clones.

The chain recombines TRBV5-6 with TRBJ2-3. The CDR3 runs 16 residues. The germline V gene encodes CDR1 SGHDT and CDR2 YYEEEE. The chain's CDR3 is CASSPESAWGTDTQYF. The entire variable domain, with the rest obtained from reference TRBV5-6 and TRBJ2-3, is as follows: DAGVTQSPTHLIKTRGQQVTLRCSPKSGHDTVSWYQQALGQGPQFIFQYYEEEERQRGNFPDRFSGHQFPNYSSELNVNALLLGDSALYLCASSPESAWGTDTQYFGPGTRLTVL.

The CDR3 protein is CASSSGDSLYEQYF. This sequence joins TRBV7-2 and TRBJ2-7; absent DNA, TCRdb's TRBD1 call cannot be checked. CDR3 length: 14 residues. Germline CDR1 is SGHTA and CDR2 is FQGNSA. Together with reference TRBV7-2 and TRBJ2-7, the CDR3 gives the full variable domain: GAGVSQSPSNKVTEKGKDVELRCDPISGHTALYWYRQSLGQGLEFLIYFQGNSAPDKSGLPSDRFSAERTGGSVSTLTIQRTQQEDSAVYLCASSSGDSLYEQYFGPGTRLTVT.

The genes are TRBV3-1 and TRBJ2-3; the TCRdb D gene call, TRBD2, has no DNA to confirm it. The CDR3 is 15 residues long. Germline V CDR1 and CDR2: LGHDT, YNNKEL (reference sequence). CDR3 amino acids: CASSSGLAGVDTQYF.

The gene calls are TRBV29-1 and TRBJ2-2; TCRdb selects TRBD2, and the lack of DNA leaves this call unchecked. The CDR3 contains 15 residues. Germline CDR1 reads SQVTM; CDR2 reads ANQGSEA. CDR3 sequence reads: CSVLTSGSYAGELFF.

The CDR3 is CASRSYGNQPQHF. The chain uses TRBV19 and TRBJ1-5. Germline V lookup: CDR1 LNHDA, CDR2 SQIVND (reference sequence). The CDR3 has 13 amino acids.

This chain joins TRBV7-8 and TRBJ2-2; the TCRdb call, TRBD1, lacks DNA for checking. Per germline, CDR1 SGHVS and CDR2 FQNEAQ. The CDR3 extends over 16 amino acids. The CDR3 reads CASSLGSGAYTGELFF.

The rearrangement uses TRBV7-9 and TRBJ2-1; TCRdb's assignment of TRBD2 cannot be checked, as there is no DNA. CDR3 length: 16 residues. From germline, CDR1 is SEHNR and CDR2 FQNEAQ (reference sequence). The chain's CDR3 is CASSAALVAGVNEQFF.

The rearrangement joins TRBV30 to TRBJ2-2. The CDR3 runs to 12 residues. Germline V gene lookup returns CDR1 GTSNPN and CDR2 SVGIG (reference sequence). The CDR3 reads CAWTETTGELFF.

This chain uses TRBV5-1 with TRBJ2-1; lacking DNA, the TRBD1 call made by TCRdb goes unchecked. There are 15 residues in the CDR3. Germline loops: CDR1 SGHRS, CDR2 YFSETQ. CDR3 region: CASGPGDRGHYEQFF.